This record concerns one TCR beta chain sequence. The ends were cut back, 0 bases at V and 3 bases at J, with 17 bases in the middle. Germline V gene data show CDR1 as MGHRA and CDR2 as YSYEKL. CDR3 length: 17 amino acids. These data belong to a study of T cell changes during pregnancy in multiple sclerosis. Repertoires were generated with immunoSEQ multiplex PCR, while TCRdb's copy carries only in-frame clones and drops some. The sample records about 55,000 clones, approximately 90% being singletons. The sequencing used CD4+ T cells from peripheral blood mononuclear cells, collected in the first trimester of pregnancy. The chain uses TRBV4-1 and TRBJ1-1; TRBD1 is a possible D gene (5 bases). The clonotype was recovered from a female donor with multiple sclerosis, enrolled in a pregnancy study. The CDR3 coding sequence is TGCGCCAGCAGCCAAGAGGCAGGGCCAATCGTGTACACTGAAGCTTTCTTT. Encoded protein: CASSQEAGPIVYTEAFF.